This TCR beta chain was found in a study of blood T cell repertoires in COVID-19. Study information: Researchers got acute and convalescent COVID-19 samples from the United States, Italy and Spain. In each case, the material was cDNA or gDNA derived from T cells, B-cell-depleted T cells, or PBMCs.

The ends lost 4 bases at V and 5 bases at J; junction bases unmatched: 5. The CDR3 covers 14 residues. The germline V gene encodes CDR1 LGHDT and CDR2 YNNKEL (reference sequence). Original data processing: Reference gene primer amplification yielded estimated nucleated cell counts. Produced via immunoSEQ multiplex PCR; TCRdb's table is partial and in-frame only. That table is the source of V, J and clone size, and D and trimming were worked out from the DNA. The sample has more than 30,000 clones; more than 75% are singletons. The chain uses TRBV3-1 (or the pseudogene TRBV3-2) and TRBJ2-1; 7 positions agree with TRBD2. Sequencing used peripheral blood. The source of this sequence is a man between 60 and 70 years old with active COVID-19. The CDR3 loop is CASSRSGSHNEQFF. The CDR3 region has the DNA TGTGCCAGCAGCCGTAGCGGGTCTCACAATGAGCAGTTCTTC.